This TCR beta chain was profiled in a study of blood T cell repertoires in COVID-19. Cohort placement rested on clinical history that participants reported themselves. Per the original methods: Amplifying reference gene primers gave estimates of nucleated cell counts. The protocol was immunoSEQ multiplex PCR, while the TCRdb copy is restricted to in-frame clones and leaves out a portion. V and J calls and clone size follow that table, whereas D and trimming were derived from the DNA. This sample has just over 350,000 clones, with roughly 90% found just once. V trimming: 4 bases; J trimming: 4 bases; junction bases outside the gene matches: 4. This CDR3 has 14 residues. CDR1 KGHDR and CDR2 SFDVKD come from the germline V gene.

Sequenced material: PBMCs or T cells enriched from blood (not recorded which). The rearrangement links TRBV24-1 to TRBJ1-2, with 8 bases fitting TRBD1. This clonotype was obtained from a woman in her thirties who had recovered from COVID-19. CDR3 coding DNA: TGTGCCACCAGTGACACGGACAGGGCCTATGGCTACACCTTC. This sequence encodes CATSDTDRAYGYTF.